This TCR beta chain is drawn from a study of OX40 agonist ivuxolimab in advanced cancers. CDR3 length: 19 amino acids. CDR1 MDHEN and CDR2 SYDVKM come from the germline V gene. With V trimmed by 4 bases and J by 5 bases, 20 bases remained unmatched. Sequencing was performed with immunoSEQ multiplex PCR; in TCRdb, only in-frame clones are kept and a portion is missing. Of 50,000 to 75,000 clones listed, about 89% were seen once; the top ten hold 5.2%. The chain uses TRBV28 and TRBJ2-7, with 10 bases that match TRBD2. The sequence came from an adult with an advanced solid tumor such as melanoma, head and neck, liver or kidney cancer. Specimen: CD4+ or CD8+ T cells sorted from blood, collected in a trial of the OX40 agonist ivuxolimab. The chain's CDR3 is CASSWGASGRSLGADEQYF. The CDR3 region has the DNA TGTGCCAGCAGTTGGGGGGCTAGCGGGAGATCCCTGGGGGCCGACGAGCAGTACTTC. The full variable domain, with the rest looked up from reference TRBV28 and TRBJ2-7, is DVKVTQSSRYLVKRTGEKVFLECVQDMDHENMFWYRQDPGLGLRLIYFSYDVKMKEKGDIPEGYSVSREKKERFSLILESASTNQTSMYLCASSWGASGRSLGADEQYFGPGTRLTVT.